This T cell receptor (beta chain) was retrieved from a study of T cell responses to AZD1222 COVID-19 vaccine. Per germline, CDR1 ENHRY and CDR2 SYGVKD. Trimming pared 5 bases from V and 9 bases from J, leaving 17 bases between. CDR3 length equals 15 residues. Findings and limits, study-wide: Spike was spanned by vaccine-associated CD4 TCRs, which were dominant at 160-218 and 743-854.

Assay used: immunoSEQ multiplex PCR; TCRdb lists only in-frame clones, some missing. The table lists some 30,000 clones, around 86% of them singletons. Comment on this clone: Antigen specificity is unknown.

The sequence was collected from an adult who received the AZD1222 COVID-19 vaccine. V usage is TRBV10-3 and J usage is TRBJ1-6, with D hard to call. The sample was peripheral blood, taken 28 days after the second AZD1222 dose. CDR3 loop: CAISSEVARISPLHF. CDR3 bases: TGTGCCATCAGTAGCGAGGTCGCTCGTATTTCACCCCTCCACTTT.